A selection of T cell receptor beta chains follows, all from one sample in a study of T cells in tuberculosis. Here immunoSEQ multiplex PCR was the method, and the copy in TCRdb shows in-frame clones only, minus some. Among around 23,000 clones listed, approximately 85% were seen once. Sequencing used PBMCs, obtained at tuberculosis diagnosis. These receptors came from an adult with tuberculosis. CDR3s include the opening cysteine and the closing phenylalanine or tryptophan. Fields, in order: V gene, J gene, CDR3 protein.

TRBV5-1	TRBJ2-5	CASSEVWETQYF
TRBV5-1	TRBJ2-1	CASSLGQSVNEQFF
TRBV4-3	TRBJ1-1	CASSASRGATEAFF
TRBV5-6	TRBJ2-2	CASSLAVHTTGELFF
TRBV29-1	TRBJ2-5	CSVGTSGQGTQYF
TRBV9	TRBJ1-4	CASSSGVENEKLFF
TRBV6-5	TRBJ1-2	CASSPGTGRFYTF
TRBV2	NA	CASKPGTGEPYEQYF
TRBV20-1	TRBJ1-2	CSAPTVYGYTF
TRBV11-2	TRBJ2-7	CASSLVASSYEQYF
TRBV2	TRBJ2-7	CASSEAVSYEQYF
TRBV7-2	TRBJ2-1	CASSPTKETSAFF
TRBV9	TRBJ2-7	CASSVAPGNHEQYF
TRBV7-9	TRBJ2-7	CASSKYRGTGTYEQYF
TRBV5-4	TRBJ2-7	CASSPRGGGLYEQYF
TRBV27	TRBJ1-5	CASRTQGMGIWQPQHF
TRBV18	TRBJ2-1	CASSGQGIYNEQFF
TRBV6-5	TRBJ2-7	CASSYLSGATYEQYF
TRBV19	TRBJ1-2	CASSSDRDSTNYGYTF
TRBV9	TRBJ1-2	CASSARDRAGYTF
TRBV7-8	TRBJ1-5	CASSLGAGGNGNQPQHF
TRBV7-8	TRBJ1-2	CASSLRKDWGYGYTF